One and the same sample provided the 14 T cell receptor beta chains below, sequenced in a study of blood T cell repertoires in COVID-19. The protocol was immunoSEQ multiplex PCR, while the TCRdb copy is restricted to in-frame clones and leaves out a portion. The repertoire holds 140,000 to 150,000 clones, with about 89% as singletons. The sample consisted of peripheral blood. The receptors stem from a man aged 50 to 60 who had recovered from COVID-19.

The chain links TRBV5-1 to TRBJ1-6; D gene unclear. This CDR3 spans 14 amino acids. Germline assignment: CDR1 SGHRS and CDR2 YFSETQ. The V gene lost 2 bases and the J gene lost 7 bases, with 10 bases spanning the gap. The CDR3 DNA reads as TGCGCCAGCAGCTTCGGGGTAGGGAATTCACCCCTCCACTTT. Amino acid sequence: CASSFGVGNSPLHF.

The chain recombines TRBV30 with TRBJ2-2; 9 bases line up with TRBD1. Germline-derived CDR1 and CDR2 are GTSNPN and SVGIG (reference sequence). The CDR3 runs 16 residues. Trimming took 2 bases from V and 0 from J; bases not matched to a gene: 4. The CDR3 bases are TGTGCCTGGAGTCACCGGGACAGGGCGAACACCGGGGAGCTGTTTTTT. Protein sequence: CAWSHRDRANTGELFF.

The chain uses TRBV7-2 and TRBJ1-2; weak D call: TRBD1 (6 bases). Trimming removed 4 bases at V and 8 bases at J, with 20 bases between. Germline CDR1 SGHTA, CDR2 FQGNSA. This CDR3 is 15 amino acids long. Written as DNA, the CDR3 is TGTGCCAGCAGCTCATCTCGGAGACAGGAAACGGGCTACACCTTC. This codes for CASSSSRRQETGYTF. Full variable domain (missing parts from reference TRBV7-2 and TRBJ1-2): GAGVSQSPSNKVTEKGKDVELRCDPISGHTALYWYRQSLGQGLEFLIYFQGNSAPDKSGLPSDRFSAERTGGSVSTLTIQRTQQEDSAVYLCASSSSRRQETGYTFGSGTRLTVV.

The rearrangement joins TRBV6-5 to TRBJ2-1; 10 nucleotides line up with TRBD2. V was clipped by 3 bases and J by 12 bases; unmatched bases: 11. Germline V gene sequence: CDR1 MNHEY, CDR2 SVGAGI. There are 15 residues in the CDR3. CDR3 amino acids: CASSYTSGELDGQFF. CDR3 sequence (DNA): TGTGCCAGCAGTTATACTAGCGGGGAGTTAGATGGGCAGTTCTTC.

The chain carries TRBV7-2 and TRBJ2-5; D is possibly TRBD2 (7 bases). This CDR3 region has 18 residues. The germline V and J ends were trimmed by 5 bases and 1 base, with 23 bases remaining between them. Looked up from germline, CDR1 is SGHTA and CDR2 is FQGNSA. Here the CDR3 DNA reads TGTGCCAGCAGCCCTTCGAGGGGGAGGGGTCAAATCCAAGAGACCCAGTACTTC. Residues: CASSPSRGRGQIQETQYF. Together with reference TRBV7-2 and TRBJ2-5, the CDR3 gives the full variable domain: GAGVSQSPSNKVTEKGKDVELRCDPISGHTALYWYRQSLGQGLEFLIYFQGNSAPDKSGLPSDRFSAERTGGSVSTLTIQRTQQEDSAVYLCASSPSRGRGQIQETQYFGPGTRLLVL.

V gene TRBV2 combines with J gene TRBJ2-1, with 9 positions matching TRBD2. The CDR3 runs 14 residues. V gave up 6 bases and J gave up 4 bases; unmatched junction bases: 4. Germline V CDR1 and CDR2: SNHLY, FYNNEI. The CDR3 loop reads CASRALAGYNEQFF. The DNA of the CDR3 is TGTGCCAGCAGAGCACTAGCGGGTTACAATGAGCAGTTCTTC.

V is TRBV7-2 and J is TRBJ2-3, with 8 positions matching TRBD1. V gave up 5 bases and J gave up 4 bases; unmatched junction bases: 8. The CDR3 has 15 amino acids. Germline V gives CDR1 SGHTA, CDR2 FQGNSA. CDR3 coding DNA: TGTGCCAGCAGCCTACAGGGGGGAGTGGCAGATACGCAGTATTTT. Its translation: CASSLQGGVADTQYF.

This chain joins TRBV7-2 and TRBJ2-1, with D perhaps TRBD1 (6 bases). The ends were cut back, 5 bases at V and 7 bases at J, with 18 bases in the middle. Germline CDR1 is SGHTA and CDR2 is FQGNSA. The CDR3 extends over 15 amino acids. The CDR3 sequence: CASSTSGQGFNEQFF. CDR3 sequence (DNA): TGTGCCAGCAGCACCTCGGGACAAGGGTTTAATGAGCAGTTCTTC. The full variable domain, its missing parts supplied by reference TRBV7-2 and TRBJ2-1, is GAGVSQSPSNKVTEKGKDVELRCDPISGHTALYWYRQSLGQGLEFLIYFQGNSAPDKSGLPSDRFSAERTGGSVSTLTIQRTQQEDSAVYLCASSTSGQGFNEQFFGPGTRLTVL.

This sequence joins TRBV4-3 and TRBJ1-5, with D tentatively TRBD1 (6 bases). CDR3 length: 17 residues. Deletions cut 0 bases from V and 0 bases from J, with 12 bases between. Germline V gene lookup returns CDR1 LGHNA and CDR2 YSLEER. CDR3 protein: CASSQDYGTRSNQPQHF. The CDR3 DNA sequence: TGCGCCAGCAGCCAAGACTACGGGACACGTAGCAATCAGCCCCAGCATTTT.

The V call is TRBV6-2 or TRBV6-3, the J call TRBJ1-4; D perhaps matches TRBD1 (6 bases). Between the trimmed V and J ends, which lost 3 bases and 5 bases, there was a span of 7 bases. CDR1 and CDR2 (germline): MNHEY, SVGEGT. This CDR3 comprises 13 residues. The CDR3 region is CASSYDRNEKLFF. CDR3 nucleotide sequence: TGTGCCAGCAGTTATGACAGGAATGAAAAACTGTTTTTT.

The genes are TRBV15 and TRBJ1-4; TRBD1 agrees at 7 bases. CDR1 and CDR2 from the germline V gene are LNHNV and YYDKDF (reference sequence). The CDR3 length is 15 residues. The J segment lost 5 bases and the V segment lost 0 bases, leaving 3 bases of the junction unmatched. CDR3 bases: TGTGCCACCAGCAGAGATGGGGACAGCAATGAAAAACTGTTTTTT. It is translated as CATSRDGDSNEKLFF.

The V call is TRBV5-1, the J call TRBJ1-2; 9 bases line up with TRBD1. From germline, CDR1 is SGHRS and CDR2 YFSETQ. The trim removed 2 bases at V and 8 bases at J, leaving 7 bases unmatched. The CDR3 runs 14 residues. This chain's CDR3 is CASSLGQGSLGYTF. CDR3 sequence (DNA): TGCGCCAGCAGCTTAGGACAGGGGTCGTTAGGCTACACCTTC.

This chain uses TRBV7-3 with TRBJ1-1; TRBD1 agrees at 7 bases. Germline-derived CDR1 and CDR2 are SGHTA and FQGTGA. The CDR3 covers 14 residues. The ends lost 5 bases at V and 0 bases at J; junction bases unmatched: 3. CDR3 DNA sequence: TGTGCCAGCAGCCCGGACAGGCTGAACACTGAAGCTTTCTTT. Translated: CASSPDRLNTEAFF.

V is TRBV19 and J is TRBJ2-5, with no clear D. Germline-derived CDR1 and CDR2 are LNHDA and SQIVND (reference sequence). With 3 bases removed from V and 1 base from J, the gap between germline ends came to 9 bases. CDR3 length: 14 amino acids. In DNA, the CDR3 is TGTGCCAGTAGTATTGGTACAGTCCAAGAGACCCAGTACTTC. Encoded protein: CASSIGTVQETQYF. Full variable domain (remainder filled in from reference TRBV19 and TRBJ2-5): DGGITQSPKYLFRKEGQNVTLSCEQNLNHDAMYWYRQDPGQGLRLIYYSQIVNDFQKGDIAEGYSVSREKKESFPLTVTSAQKNPTAFYLCASSIGTVQETQYFGPGTRLLVL.